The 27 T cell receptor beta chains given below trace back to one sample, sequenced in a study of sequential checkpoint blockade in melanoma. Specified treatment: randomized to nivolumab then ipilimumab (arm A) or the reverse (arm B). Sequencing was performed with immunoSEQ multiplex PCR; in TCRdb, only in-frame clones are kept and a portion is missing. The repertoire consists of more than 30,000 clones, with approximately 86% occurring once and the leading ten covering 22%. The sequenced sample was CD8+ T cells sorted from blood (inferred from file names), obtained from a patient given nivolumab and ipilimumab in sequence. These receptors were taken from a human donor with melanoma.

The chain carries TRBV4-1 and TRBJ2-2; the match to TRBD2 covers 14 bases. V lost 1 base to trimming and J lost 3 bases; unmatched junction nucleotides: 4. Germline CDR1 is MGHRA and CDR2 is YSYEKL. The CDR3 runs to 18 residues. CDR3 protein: CASSQVGLAGGHTGELFF. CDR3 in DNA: TGCGCCAGCAGCCAAGTCGGACTAGCGGGGGGACACACCGGGGAGCTGTTTTTT.

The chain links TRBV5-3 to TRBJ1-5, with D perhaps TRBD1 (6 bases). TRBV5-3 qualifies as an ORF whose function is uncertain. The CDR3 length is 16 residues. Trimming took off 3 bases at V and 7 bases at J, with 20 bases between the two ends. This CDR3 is CARSWGGTNRGQPQHF. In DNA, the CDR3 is TGTGCCAGAAGCTGGGGGGGGACAAATCGAGGCCAGCCCCAGCATTTT.

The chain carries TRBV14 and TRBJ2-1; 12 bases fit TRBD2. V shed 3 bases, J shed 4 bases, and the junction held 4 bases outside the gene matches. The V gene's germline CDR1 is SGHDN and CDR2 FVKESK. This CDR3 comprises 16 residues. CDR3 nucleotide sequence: TGTGCCAGCAGCCAGAGACTAGCGGGAGTGTACAATGAGCAGTTCTTC. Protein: CASSQRLAGVYNEQFF.

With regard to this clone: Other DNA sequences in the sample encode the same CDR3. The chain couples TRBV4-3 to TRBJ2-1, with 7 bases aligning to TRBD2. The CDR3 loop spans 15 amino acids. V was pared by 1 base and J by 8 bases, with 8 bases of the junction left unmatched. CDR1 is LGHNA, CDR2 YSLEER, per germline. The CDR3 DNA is TGCGCCAGCAGCCAAGGGACTAGTCTCCCTCATGAGCAGTTCTTC. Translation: CASSQGTSLPHEQFF.

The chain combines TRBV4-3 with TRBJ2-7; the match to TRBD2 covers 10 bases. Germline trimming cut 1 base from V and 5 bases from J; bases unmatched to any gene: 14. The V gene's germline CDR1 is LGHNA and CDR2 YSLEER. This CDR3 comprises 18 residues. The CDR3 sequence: CASSQVFPPSGRPNEQYF. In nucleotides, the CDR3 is TGCGCCAGCAGCCAAGTCTTCCCCCCTAGCGGGAGACCCAACGAGCAGTACTTC.

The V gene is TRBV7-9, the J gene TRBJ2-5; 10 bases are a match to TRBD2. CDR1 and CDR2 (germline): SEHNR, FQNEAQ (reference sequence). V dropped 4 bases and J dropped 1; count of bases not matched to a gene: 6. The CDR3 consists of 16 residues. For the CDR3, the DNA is TGTGCCAGCAGCTCCCGTCTAGCGGGGGCCCAAGAGACCCAGTACTTC. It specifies CASSSRLAGAQETQYF. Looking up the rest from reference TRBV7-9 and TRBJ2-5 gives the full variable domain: DTGVSQNPRHKITKRGQNVTFRCDPISEHNRLYWYRQTLGQGPEFLTYFQNEAQLEKSRLLSDRFSAERPKGSFSTLEIQRTEQGDSAMYLCASSSRLAGAQETQYFGPGTRLLVL.

The CDR3 here is CASSEGLGLGVIHEQYF. The CDR3 nucleotides read TGTGCCAGCAGTGAAGGCCTCGGCTTGGGAGTGATACACGAGCAGTACTTC. The rearrangement uses TRBV2 and TRBJ2-7, with D possibly matching TRBD2 (5 bases). The V gene's germline CDR1 is SNHLY and CDR2 FYNNEI. CDR3 length: 17 amino acids. V was clipped by 1 base and J by 5 bases, with 21 bases between them.

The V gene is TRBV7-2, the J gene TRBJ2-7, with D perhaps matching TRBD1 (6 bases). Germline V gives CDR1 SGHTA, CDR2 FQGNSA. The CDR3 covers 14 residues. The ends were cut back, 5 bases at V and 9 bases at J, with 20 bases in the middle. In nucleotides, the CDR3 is TGTGCCAGCAGCGAGGACAGTCCTATGGGGTGGCAGTACTTC. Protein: CASSEDSPMGWQYF.

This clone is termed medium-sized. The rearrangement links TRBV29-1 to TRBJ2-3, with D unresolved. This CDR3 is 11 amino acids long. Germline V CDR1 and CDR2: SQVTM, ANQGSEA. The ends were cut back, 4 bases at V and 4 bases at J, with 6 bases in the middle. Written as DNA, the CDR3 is TGCAGCGTTGCAGGCGCAGATACGCAGTATTTT. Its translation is CSVAGADTQYF.

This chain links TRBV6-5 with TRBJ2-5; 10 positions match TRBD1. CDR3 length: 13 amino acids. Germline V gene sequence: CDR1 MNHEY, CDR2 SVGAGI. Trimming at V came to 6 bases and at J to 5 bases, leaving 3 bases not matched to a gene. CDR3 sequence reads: CASRWDRGETQYF. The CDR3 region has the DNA TGTGCCAGCAGATGGGACAGGGGCGAGACCCAGTACTTC.

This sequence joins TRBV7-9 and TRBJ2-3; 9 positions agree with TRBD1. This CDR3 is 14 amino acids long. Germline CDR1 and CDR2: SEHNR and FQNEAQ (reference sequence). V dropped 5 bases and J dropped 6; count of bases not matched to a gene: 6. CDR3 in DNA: TGTGCCAGCAGCCGGGACAGGGTTACCGATACGCAGTATTTT. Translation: CASSRDRVTDTQYF. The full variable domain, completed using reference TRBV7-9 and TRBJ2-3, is DTGVSQNPRHKITKRGQNVTFRCDPISEHNRLYWYRQTLGQGPEFLTYFQNEAQLEKSRLLSDRFSAERPKGSFSTLEIQRTEQGDSAMYLCASSRDRVTDTQYFGPGTRLTVL.

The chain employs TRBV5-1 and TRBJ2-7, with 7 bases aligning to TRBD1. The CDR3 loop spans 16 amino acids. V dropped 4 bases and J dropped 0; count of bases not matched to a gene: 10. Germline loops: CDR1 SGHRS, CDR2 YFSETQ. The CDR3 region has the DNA TGCGCCAGCAGCCCATACCGGGACAGCAGCTCCTACGAGCAGTACTTC. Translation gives CASSPYRDSSSYEQYF.

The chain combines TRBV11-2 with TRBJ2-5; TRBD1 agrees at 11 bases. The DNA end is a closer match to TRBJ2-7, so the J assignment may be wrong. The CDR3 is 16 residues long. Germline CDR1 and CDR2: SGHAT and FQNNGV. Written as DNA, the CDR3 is TGTGCCAGCAGCTTAGAGAGGACAGGGGGCTTATACGAGCAGTACTTC. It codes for CASSLERTGGLYEQYF.

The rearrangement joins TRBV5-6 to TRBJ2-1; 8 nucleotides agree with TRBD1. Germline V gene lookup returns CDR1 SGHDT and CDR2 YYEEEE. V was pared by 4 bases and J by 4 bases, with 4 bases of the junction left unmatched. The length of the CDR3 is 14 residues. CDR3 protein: CASSPDRAYNEQFF. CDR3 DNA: TGTGCCAGCAGCCCGGACAGGGCTTACAATGAGCAGTTCTTC.

The CDR3 bases are TGTGCCAGCAGTTTTAGCGGGTTTACCTACGAGCAGTACTTC. Protein product: CASSFSGFTYEQYF. The genes are TRBV27 and TRBJ2-7; 7 bases fit TRBD2. V lost 3 bases to trimming and J lost 2 bases; unmatched junction nucleotides: 4. Germline V CDR1 and CDR2: MNHEY, SMNVEV (reference sequence). The CDR3 covers 14 residues.

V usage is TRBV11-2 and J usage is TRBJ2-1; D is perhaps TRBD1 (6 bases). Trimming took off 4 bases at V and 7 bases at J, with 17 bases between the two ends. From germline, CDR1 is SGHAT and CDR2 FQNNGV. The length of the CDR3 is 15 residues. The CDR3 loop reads CASSSSSLRGNEQFF. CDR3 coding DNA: TGTGCCAGCAGCTCCTCTAGCCTAAGGGGGAATGAGCAGTTCTTC.

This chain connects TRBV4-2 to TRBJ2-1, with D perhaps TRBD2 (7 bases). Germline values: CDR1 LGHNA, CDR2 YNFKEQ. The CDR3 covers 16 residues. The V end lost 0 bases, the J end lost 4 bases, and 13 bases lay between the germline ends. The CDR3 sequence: CASSQEGGALYNEQFF. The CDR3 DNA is TGTGCCAGCAGCCAAGAAGGGGGGGCCCTTTACAATGAGCAGTTCTTC.

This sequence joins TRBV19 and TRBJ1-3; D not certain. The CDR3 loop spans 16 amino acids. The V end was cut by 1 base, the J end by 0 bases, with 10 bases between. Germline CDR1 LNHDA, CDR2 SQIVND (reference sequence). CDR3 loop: CASSIVPGSSGNTIYF. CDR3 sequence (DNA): TGTGCCAGTAGTATAGTTCCGGGGTCCTCTGGAAACACCATATATTTT.

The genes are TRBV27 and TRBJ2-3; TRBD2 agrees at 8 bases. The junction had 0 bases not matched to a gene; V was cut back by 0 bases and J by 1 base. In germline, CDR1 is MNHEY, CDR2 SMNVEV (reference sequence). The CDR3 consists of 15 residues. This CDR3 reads CASSLSRGGTDTQYF. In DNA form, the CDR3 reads TGTGCCAGCAGTTTATCGCGGGGGGGCACAGATACGCAGTATTTT.

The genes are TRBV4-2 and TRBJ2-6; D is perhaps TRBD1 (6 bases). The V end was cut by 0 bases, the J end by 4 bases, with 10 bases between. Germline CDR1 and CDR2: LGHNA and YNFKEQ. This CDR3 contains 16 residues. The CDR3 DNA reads TGTGCCAGCAGCCAAGACTTAGGGACAGGGGCCAACGTCCTGACTTTC. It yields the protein CASSQDLGTGANVLTF.

The CDR3 reads CASSQDLSAGYQPQHF. The CDR3 DNA is TGTGCCAGCAGCCAAGATCTCTCGGCAGGGTATCAGCCCCAGCATTTT. The chain is built from TRBV4-2 and TRBJ1-5; a weak D match, TRBD1 (5 bases). Germline CDR1 reads LGHNA; CDR2 reads YNFKEQ. The CDR3 loop spans 16 amino acids. With 0 bases removed from V and 5 bases from J, the gap between germline ends came to 14 bases.

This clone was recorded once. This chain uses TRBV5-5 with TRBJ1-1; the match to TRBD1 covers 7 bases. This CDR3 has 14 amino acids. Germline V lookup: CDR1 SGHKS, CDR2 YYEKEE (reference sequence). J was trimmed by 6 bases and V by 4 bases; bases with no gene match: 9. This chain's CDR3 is CASSPKGAGPEAFF. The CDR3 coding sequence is TGTGCCAGCAGCCCCAAGGGGGCCGGACCTGAAGCTTTCTTT. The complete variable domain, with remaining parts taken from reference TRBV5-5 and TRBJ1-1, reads DAGVTQSPTHLIKTRGQQVTLRCSPISGHKSVSWYQQVLGQGPQFIFQYYEKEERGRGNFPDRFSARQFPNYSSELNVNALLLGDSALYLCASSPKGAGPEAFFGQGTRLTVV.

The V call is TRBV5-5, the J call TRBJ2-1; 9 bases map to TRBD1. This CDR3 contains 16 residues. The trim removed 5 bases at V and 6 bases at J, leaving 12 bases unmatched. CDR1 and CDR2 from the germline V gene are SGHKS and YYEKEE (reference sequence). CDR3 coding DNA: TGTGCCAGCAGACATATCCGGGACAGGGTGTCCAATGAGCAGTTCTTC. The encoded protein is CASRHIRDRVSNEQFF.

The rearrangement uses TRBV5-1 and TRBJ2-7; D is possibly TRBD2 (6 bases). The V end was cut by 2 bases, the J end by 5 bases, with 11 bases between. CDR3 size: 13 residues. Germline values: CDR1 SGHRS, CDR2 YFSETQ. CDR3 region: CASSFLGGNEQYF. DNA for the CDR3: TGCGCCAGCAGCTTCCTCGGGGGTAACGAGCAGTACTTC.

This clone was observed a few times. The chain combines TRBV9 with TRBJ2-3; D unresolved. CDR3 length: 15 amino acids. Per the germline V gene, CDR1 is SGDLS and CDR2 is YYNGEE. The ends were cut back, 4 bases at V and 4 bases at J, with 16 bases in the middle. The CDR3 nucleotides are TGTGCCAGCAGCTCCCAGAAGTTGCTCGCAGATACGCAGTATTTT. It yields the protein CASSSQKLLADTQYF. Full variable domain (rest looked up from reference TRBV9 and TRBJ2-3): DSGVTQTPKHLITATGQRVTLRCSPRSGDLSVYWYQQSLDQGLQFLIQYYNGEERAKGNILERFSAQQFPDLHSELNLSSLELGDSALYFCASSSQKLLADTQYFGPGTRLTVL.

CDR3: CASGTRTGNTEAFF. The CDR3 nucleotides are TGTGCCAGCGGGACCCGGACAGGGAACACTGAAGCTTTCTTT. The rearrangement uses TRBV27 and TRBJ1-1, with 7 nucleotides matching TRBD1. V was clipped by 8 bases and J by 1 base; unmatched bases: 7. CDR3 length: 14 residues. Germline loops: CDR1 MNHEY, CDR2 SMNVEV (reference sequence).

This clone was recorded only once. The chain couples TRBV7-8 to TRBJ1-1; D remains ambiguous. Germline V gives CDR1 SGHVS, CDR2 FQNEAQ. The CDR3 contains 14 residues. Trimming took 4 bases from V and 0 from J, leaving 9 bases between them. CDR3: CASSSGGMNTEAFF. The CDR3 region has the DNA TGTGCCAGCAGCTCGGGCGGGATGAACACTGAAGCTTTCTTT.